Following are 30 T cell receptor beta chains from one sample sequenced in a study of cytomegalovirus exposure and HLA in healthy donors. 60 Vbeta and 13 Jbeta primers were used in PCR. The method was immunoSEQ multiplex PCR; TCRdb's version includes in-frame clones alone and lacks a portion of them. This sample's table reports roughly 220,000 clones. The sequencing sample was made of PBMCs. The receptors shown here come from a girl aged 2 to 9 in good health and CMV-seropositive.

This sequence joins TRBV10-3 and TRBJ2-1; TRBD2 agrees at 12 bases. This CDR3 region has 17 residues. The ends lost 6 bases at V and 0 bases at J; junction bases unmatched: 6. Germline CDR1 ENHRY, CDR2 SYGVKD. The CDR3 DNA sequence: TGTGCCATCAGGGGAGGACTAGCGGGGAGCTCCTACAATGAGCAGTTCTTC. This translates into CAIRGGLAGSSYNEQFF.

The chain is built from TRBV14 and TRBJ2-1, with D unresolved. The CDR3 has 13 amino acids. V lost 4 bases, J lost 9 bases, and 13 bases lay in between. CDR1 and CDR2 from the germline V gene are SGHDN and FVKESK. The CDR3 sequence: CASSPKNGGEQFF. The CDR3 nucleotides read TGTGCCAGCAGCCCCAAGAACGGTGGTGAGCAGTTCTTC.

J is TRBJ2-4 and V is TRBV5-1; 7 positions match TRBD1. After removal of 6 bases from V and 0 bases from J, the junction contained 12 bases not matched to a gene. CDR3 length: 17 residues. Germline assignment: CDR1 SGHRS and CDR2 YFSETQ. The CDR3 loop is CASTVGGYDGAKNIQYF. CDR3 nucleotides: TGCGCCAGCACCGTAGGGGGCTACGACGGAGCCAAAAACATTCAGTACTTC.

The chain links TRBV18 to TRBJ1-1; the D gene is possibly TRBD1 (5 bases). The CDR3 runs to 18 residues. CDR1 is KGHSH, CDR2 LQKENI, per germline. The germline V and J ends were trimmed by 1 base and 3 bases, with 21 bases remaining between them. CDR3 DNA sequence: TGTGCCAGCTCACCACTGCCAGGGTCCACGCGATGGGACACTGAAGCTTTCTTT. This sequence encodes CASSPLPGSTRWDTEAFF.

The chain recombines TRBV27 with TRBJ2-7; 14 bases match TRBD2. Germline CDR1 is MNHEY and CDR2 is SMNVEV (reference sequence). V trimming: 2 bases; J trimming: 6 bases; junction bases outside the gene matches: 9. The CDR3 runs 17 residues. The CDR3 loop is CASSLPGTSGSIGEQYF. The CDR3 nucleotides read TGTGCCAGCAGTTTACCGGGGACTAGCGGGAGTATTGGCGAGCAGTACTTC.

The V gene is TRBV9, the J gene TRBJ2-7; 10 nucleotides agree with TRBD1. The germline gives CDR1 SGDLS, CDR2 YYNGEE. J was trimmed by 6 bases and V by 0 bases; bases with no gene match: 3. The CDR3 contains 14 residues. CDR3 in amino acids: CASSVGGQGFEQYF. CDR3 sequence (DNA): TGTGCCAGCAGCGTAGGGGGACAGGGGTTCGAGCAGTACTTC. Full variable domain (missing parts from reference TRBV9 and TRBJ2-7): DSGVTQTPKHLITATGQRVTLRCSPRSGDLSVYWYQQSLDQGLQFLIQYYNGEERAKGNILERFSAQQFPDLHSELNLSSLELGDSALYFCASSVGGQGFEQYFGPGTRLTVT.

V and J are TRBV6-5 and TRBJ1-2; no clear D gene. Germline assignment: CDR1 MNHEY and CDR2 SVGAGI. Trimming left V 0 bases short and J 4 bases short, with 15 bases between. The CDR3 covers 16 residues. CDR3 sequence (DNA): TGTGCCAGCAGTTACTCGCTTTTGTTCAGTACCTATGGCTACACCTTC. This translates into CASSYSLLFSTYGYTF.

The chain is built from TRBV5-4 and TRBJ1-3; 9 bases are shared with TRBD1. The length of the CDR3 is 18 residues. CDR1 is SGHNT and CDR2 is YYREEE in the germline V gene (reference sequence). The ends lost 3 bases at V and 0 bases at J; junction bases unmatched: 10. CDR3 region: CASSSPGQGGSSGNTIYF. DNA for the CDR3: TGTGCCAGCAGCTCTCCGGGACAGGGAGGGAGCTCTGGAAACACCATATATTTT.

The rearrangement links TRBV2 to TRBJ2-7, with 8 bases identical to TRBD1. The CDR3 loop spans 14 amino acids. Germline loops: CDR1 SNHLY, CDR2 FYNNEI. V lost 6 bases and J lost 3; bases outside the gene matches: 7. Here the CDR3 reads CASRLQGDDYEQYF. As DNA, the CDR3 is TGTGCCAGCAGATTACAGGGGGATGACTACGAGCAGTACTTC. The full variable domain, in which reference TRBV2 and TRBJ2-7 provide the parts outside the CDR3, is EPEVTQTPSHQVTQMGQEVILRCVPISNHLYFYWYRQILGQKVEFLVSFYNNEISEKSEIFDDQFSVERPDGSNFTLKIRSTKLEDSAMYFCASRLQGDDYEQYFGPGTRLTVT.

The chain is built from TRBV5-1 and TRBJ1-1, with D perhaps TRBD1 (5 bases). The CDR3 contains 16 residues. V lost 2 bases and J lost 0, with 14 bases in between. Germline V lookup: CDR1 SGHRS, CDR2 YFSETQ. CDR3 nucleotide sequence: TGCGCCAGCAGCTTCGAATGGGGGGTCATGAACACTGAAGCTTTCTTT. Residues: CASSFEWGVMNTEAFF. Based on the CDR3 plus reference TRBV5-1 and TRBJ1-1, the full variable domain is KAGVTQTPRYLIKTRGQQVTLSCSPISGHRSVSWYQQTPGQGLQFLFEYFSETQRNKGNFPGRFSGRQFSNSRSEMNVSTLELGDSALYLCASSFEWGVMNTEAFFGQGTRLTVV.

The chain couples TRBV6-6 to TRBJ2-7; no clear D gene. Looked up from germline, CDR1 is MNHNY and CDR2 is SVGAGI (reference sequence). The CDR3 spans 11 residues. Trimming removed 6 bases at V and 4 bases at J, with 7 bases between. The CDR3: CASRQLYEQYF. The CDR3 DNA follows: TGTGCCAGCAGACAGTTGTACGAGCAGTACTTC.

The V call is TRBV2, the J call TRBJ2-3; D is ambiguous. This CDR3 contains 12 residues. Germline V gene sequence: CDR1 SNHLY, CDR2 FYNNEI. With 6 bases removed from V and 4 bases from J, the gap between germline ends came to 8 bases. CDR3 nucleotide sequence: TGTGCCAGCAGAGTCCGGGCAGATACGCAGTATTTT. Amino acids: CASRVRADTQYF.

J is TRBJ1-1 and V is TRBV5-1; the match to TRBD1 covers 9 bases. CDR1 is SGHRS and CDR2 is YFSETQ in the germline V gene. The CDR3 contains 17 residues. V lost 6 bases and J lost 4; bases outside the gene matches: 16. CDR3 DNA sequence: TGCGCCAGCATAGGCGCAGCGGGACAGGGATCCCTCACTGAAGCTTTCTTT. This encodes CASIGAAGQGSLTEAFF.

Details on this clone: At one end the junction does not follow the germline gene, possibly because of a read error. The CDR3 loop is CASSQFYEQYF. In nucleotides, the CDR3 is TGTGCTAGCAGCCAATTCTACGAGCAGTACTTC. The rearrangement joins TRBV7-7 to TRBJ2-7; D is unclear. Germline V lookup: CDR1 SSHAT, CDR2 FNYEAQ (reference sequence). The CDR3 contains 11 residues.

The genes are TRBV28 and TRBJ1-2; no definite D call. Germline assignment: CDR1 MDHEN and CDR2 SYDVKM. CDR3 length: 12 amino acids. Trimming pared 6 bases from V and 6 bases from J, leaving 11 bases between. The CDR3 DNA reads TGTGCCAGCAGCCTAGATCCGAATGGCTACACCTTC. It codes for CASSLDPNGYTF.

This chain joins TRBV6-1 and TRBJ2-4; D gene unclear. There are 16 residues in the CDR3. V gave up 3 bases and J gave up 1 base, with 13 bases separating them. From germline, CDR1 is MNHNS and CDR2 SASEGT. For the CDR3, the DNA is TGTGCCAGCAGTGATTTGTTTGGCCTGGCCAAAAACATTCAGTACTTC. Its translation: CASSDLFGLAKNIQYF.

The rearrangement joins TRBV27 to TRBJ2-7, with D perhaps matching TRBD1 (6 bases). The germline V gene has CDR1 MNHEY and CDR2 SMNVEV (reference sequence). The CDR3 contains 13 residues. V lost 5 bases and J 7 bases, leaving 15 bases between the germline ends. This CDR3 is CASSPGTRREQYF. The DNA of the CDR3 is TGTGCCAGCAGTCCCGGGACACGCCGGGAGCAGTACTTC.

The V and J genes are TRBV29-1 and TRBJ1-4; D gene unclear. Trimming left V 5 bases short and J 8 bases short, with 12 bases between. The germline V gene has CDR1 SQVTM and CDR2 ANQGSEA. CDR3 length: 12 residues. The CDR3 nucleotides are TGCAGCGTTAGGTCAGTGGGCGAAAAACTGTTTTTT. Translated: CSVRSVGEKLFF.

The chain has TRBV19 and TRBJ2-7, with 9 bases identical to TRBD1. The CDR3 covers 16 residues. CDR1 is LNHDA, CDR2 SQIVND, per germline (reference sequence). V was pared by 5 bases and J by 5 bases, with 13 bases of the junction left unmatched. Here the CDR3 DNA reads TGTGCCAGTAGTTTCACCGGGACAGGGTTGGTCAACGAGCAGTACTTC. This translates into CASSFTGTGLVNEQYF.

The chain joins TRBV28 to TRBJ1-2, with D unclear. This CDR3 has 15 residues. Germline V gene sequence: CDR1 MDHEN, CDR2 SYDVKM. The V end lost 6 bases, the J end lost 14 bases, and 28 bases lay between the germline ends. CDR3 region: CASSTTPPWAGSGTF. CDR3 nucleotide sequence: TGTGCCAGCAGCACCACCCCACCTTGGGCGGGTTCGGGGACCTTC.

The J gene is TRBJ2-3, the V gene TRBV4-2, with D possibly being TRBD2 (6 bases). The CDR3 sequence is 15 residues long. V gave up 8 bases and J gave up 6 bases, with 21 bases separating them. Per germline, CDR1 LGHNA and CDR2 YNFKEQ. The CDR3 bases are TGTGCCAGCGGCCCGGGGTCGGGAGAGACGGATACGCAGTATTTT. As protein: CASGPGSGETDTQYF.

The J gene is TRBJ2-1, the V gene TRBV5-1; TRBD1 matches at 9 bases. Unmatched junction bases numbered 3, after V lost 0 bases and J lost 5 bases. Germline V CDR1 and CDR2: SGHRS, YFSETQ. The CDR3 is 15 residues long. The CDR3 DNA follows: TGCGCCAGCAGCTTGGCGGGACAGGGCAACAATGAGCAGTTCTTC. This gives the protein CASSLAGQGNNEQFF.

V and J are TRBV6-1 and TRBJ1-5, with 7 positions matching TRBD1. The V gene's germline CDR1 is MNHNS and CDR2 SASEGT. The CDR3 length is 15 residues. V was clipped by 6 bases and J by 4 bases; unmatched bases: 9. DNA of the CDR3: TGTGCCAGCAGGAACAGGGGCCGGGAAAATCAGCCCCAGCATTTT. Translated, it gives CASRNRGRENQPQHF.

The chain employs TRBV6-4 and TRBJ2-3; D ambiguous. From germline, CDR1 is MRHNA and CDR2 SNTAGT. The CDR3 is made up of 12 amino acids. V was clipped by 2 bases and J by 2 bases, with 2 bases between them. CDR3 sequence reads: CASSDLTDTQYF. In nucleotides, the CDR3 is TGTGCCAGCAGTGACCTCACAGATACGCAGTATTTT.

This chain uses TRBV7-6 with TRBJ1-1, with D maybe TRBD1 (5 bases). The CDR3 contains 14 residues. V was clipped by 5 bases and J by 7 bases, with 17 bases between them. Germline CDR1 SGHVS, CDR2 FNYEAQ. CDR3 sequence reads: CASSHAGEDNEAFF. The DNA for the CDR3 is TGTGCCAGCAGCCACGCGGGGGAGGATAATGAAGCTTTCTTT.

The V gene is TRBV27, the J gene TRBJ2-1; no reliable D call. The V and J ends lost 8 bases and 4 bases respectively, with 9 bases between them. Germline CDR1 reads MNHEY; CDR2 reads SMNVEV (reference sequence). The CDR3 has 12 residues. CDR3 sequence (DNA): TGTGCCAGCCATTCCAATTACAATGAGCAGTTCTTC. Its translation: CASHSNYNEQFF.

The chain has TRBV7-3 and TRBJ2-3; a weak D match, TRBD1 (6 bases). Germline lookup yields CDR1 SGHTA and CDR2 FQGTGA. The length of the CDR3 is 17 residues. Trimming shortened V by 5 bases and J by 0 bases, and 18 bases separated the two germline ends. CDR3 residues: CASSPIQWDTSTDTQYF. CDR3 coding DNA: TGTGCCAGCAGCCCAATTCAGTGGGACACTAGCACAGATACGCAGTATTTT.

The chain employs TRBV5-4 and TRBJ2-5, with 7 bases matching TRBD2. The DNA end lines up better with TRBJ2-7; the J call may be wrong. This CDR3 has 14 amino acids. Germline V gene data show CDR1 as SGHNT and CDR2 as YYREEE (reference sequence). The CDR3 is CASSLGTNSYEQYF. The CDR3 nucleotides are TGTGCCAGCTCCTTGGGGACTAACTCCTACGAGCAGTACTTC.

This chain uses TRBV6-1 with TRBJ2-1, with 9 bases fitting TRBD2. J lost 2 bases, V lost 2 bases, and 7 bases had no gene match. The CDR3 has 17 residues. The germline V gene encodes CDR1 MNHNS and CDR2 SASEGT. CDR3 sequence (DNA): TGTGCCAGCAGTGAACCGGTTAGCGGGAGAGCCTACAATGAGCAGTTCTTC. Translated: CASSEPVSGRAYNEQFF.

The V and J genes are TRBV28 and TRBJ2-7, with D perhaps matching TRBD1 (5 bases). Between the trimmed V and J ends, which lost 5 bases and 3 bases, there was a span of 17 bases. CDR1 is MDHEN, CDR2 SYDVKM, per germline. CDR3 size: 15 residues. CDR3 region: CASSGLRGASYEQYF. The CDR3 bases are TGTGCCAGCAGTGGATTAAGGGGCGCCAGCTACGAGCAGTACTTC.